This TCR beta chain derives from a study of OX40 agonist ivuxolimab in advanced cancers. About the research overall: Among those treated, three patients had partial responses, one with hepatocellular carcinoma and two with cutaneous melanoma. Study-wide points: CD4+ and CD8+ T cells in blood underwent clonal expansion by week 6 at 0.1 to 3.0 mg/kg.

The data were produced by immunoSEQ multiplex PCR, yet TCRdb's version contains in-frame clones alone and is incomplete. This sample yields about 50,000 clones, of which roughly 88% are seen a single time; under 0.65% belongs to the top ten. As for this clone: Its antigen is unidentified.

CDR3 length: 13 amino acids. Per germline, CDR1 SEHNR and CDR2 FQNEAQ (reference sequence). The V end was cut by 3 bases, the J end by 6 bases, with 12 bases between. The rearrangement uses TRBV7-9 and TRBJ2-7; the D is unclear. The specimen was CD4+ or CD8+ T cells sorted from blood, collected in a trial of the OX40 agonist ivuxolimab. This clonotype was obtained from an adult with an advanced solid tumor such as melanoma, head and neck, liver or kidney cancer. CDR3 bases: TGTGCCAGCAGCTTTCGGCAGAGTGGCGAGCAGTACTTC. This encodes CASSFRQSGEQYF.